A single sample is the source of the 7 T cell receptor beta chains below, sequenced in a study of tumor-infiltrating lymphocytes in primary liver carcinoma. For each extraction, RNA and DNA were obtained together from around 20-30 mg of unsorted bulk tissue. TCR beta cDNA came from about 500 ng total RNA, primed with a constant-region primer. Three nested multiplex PCR rounds of slightly modified ARM-PCR generated TCR beta libraries. The two initial PCR rounds, about 9 cycles each, used TRBV1-TRBV30 forward and C-beta reverse primers. One entry per CDR3 protein, called by TCRdb with MiXCR from the multiplex PCR reads. The profile shows roughly 49,000 distinct CDR3 sequences, roughly 80% of them singletons. Sequencing used liver tumor tissue from sampling region 5. Regarding subset: tumor region T5, tumor centre. The receptors come from a man in his forties with primary liver carcinoma and hepatitis B virus infection.

This clonotype was observed a single time. In this CDR3 the conserved last residue, phenylalanine or tryptophan, is missing, so a read error is likely. The V call is TRBV5-1, the J call TRBJ1-4; no clear D gene. Germline values: CDR1 SGHRS, CDR2 YFSETQ. CDR3 length: 15 amino acids. V dropped 0 bases and J dropped 5 bases, with 11 bases sitting between them. CDR3 in amino acids: CASSLDGRSNEKLFL. Here the CDR3 DNA reads TGCGCCAGCAGCTTGGATGGCCGATCGAATGAAAAACTGTTTCTT.

Comment on this clonotype: One end of the junction does not line up with germline, which may come from a read error. The rearrangement uses TRBV13 and TRBJ1-4, with a possible D match to TRBD1 (5 bases). The CDR3 totals 12 residues. Germline assignment: CDR1 PRHDT and CDR2 FYEKMQ (reference sequence). The DNA of the CDR3 is TGTGCCGGCAGCCCTAAGAGGGGAAAACTGTTTTTT. Translated: CAGSPKRGKLFF.

Concerning this clonotype: As the CDR3 is not closed by the conserved phenylalanine or tryptophan, this likely results from a read error. The genes are TRBV12-3 or TRBV12-4 and TRBJ2-1; no firm D call. CDR3 length: 14 residues. The ends were cut back, 3 bases at V and 12 bases at J, with 18 bases in the middle. The CDR3 protein is CASSFNLTAGWQFP. CDR3 in DNA: TGTGCCAGCAGTTTCAACCTTACAGCAGGATGGCAGTTCCCC.

About this clonotype itself: The CDR3 does not end in the conserved phenylalanine or tryptophan, so this is likely a read error. The chain couples TRBV11-1 to TRBJ2-5; maybe TRBD2 (6 bases). The germline CDR1 and CDR2 sequences are SGHAT and FQDESV (reference sequence). The CDR3 runs to 15 residues. The DNA for the CDR3 is TGTGCCAGTAGCTTACGGGGCGACGGGGGAGAGACCCAGTACTCC. It encodes CASSLRGDGGETQYS.

A remark on this clonotype: Because the CDR3 is missing its conserved closing phenylalanine or tryptophan, this is likely a read error. V is TRBV11-2 and J is TRBJ2-6; no firm D call. Trimming took 7 bases from V and 0 from J, leaving 19 bases between them. The CDR3 loop spans 18 amino acids. Germline CDR1 and CDR2: SGHAT and FQNNGV. The DNA of the CDR3 is TGTGCCAGCAACAGCCGGGTACCAAATCTCTCTGGGGCCAACGTCCTGACTTCC. Protein product: CASNSRVPNLSGANVLTS.

At least ten counts were recorded for this clonotype. The V call is TRBV11-3, the J call TRBJ1-1; D is undetermined. V lost 6 bases, J lost 1 base, and 6 bases lay in between. In germline, CDR1 is SGHNT, CDR2 YENEEA. The length of the CDR3 is 12 residues. The CDR3 DNA reads as TGTGCCAGCAGGGAAGGGAACACTGAAGCTTTCTTT. Translating it yields CASREGNTEAFF.

As to this clonotype: Sequence at one end of the junction differs from germline and may be a read error. The V and J genes are TRBV11-3 and TRBJ2-1; D may correspond to TRBD1 or TRBD2 (6 bases each). CDR1 SGHNT and CDR2 YENEEA come from the germline V gene. The length of the CDR3 is 14 residues. The CDR3 sequence is CASSARGRDNEQSF. The CDR3 nucleotides are TGTGCCAGCAGCGCAAGAGGGCGGGACAATGAGCAGTCCTTC. The full variable domain, its missing parts supplied by reference TRBV11-3 and TRBJ2-1, is EAGVVQSPRYKIIEKKQPVAFWCNPISGHNTLYWYLQNLGQGPELLIRYENEEAVDDSQLPKDRFSAERLKGVDSTLKIQPAELGDSAVYLCASSARGRDNEQSFGPGTRLTVL.